The 18 T cell receptor beta chains presented below share a single source sample, sequenced in a study of blood T cells in healthy people across ages. A sample-barcoded 5' primer and a J-beta primer mix were used in a second PCR of about 7 to 11 cycles. TCRdb processed the 5' RACE reads anew with MiXCR; each CDR3 protein has one entry. The sample lists more than 900,000 distinct CDR3 sequences, 29% occurring once. The same data also contributed to another study, on T cells of mothers and their children.

The specimen was blood. The receptors shown here come from a woman between 40 and 55 years old in good health.

Comments on this clonotype: A read error is possible here, since a much larger clone lies one base away. V and J are TRBV9 and TRBJ2-7, with a tentative D call TRBD1 (6 bases). CDR1 SGDLS and CDR2 YYNGEE come from the germline V gene. V was shortened by 0 bases and J by 0 bases, with 13 bases between the two germline ends. The CDR3 totals 16 residues. CDR3 loop: CASSVAGQGSSYEQYF. The CDR3 DNA reads as TGTGCCAGCAGCGTAGCGGGCCAGGGGAGCTCCTACGAGCAGTACTTC.

This clonotype was seen ten or more times. The chain couples TRBV7-2 to TRBJ2-1; 9 bases agree with TRBD2. With V trimmed by 1 base and J by 9 bases, 1 base remained unmatched. The CDR3 has 13 amino acids. CDR1 SGHTA and CDR2 FQGNSA come from the germline V gene. CDR3 coding DNA: TGTGCCAGCAGCTTAGGAGCGGGGGGTGAGCAGTTCTTC. Protein: CASSLGAGGEQFF.

The chain couples TRBV27 to TRBJ2-1; D is uncertain. V lost 3 bases to trimming and J lost 1 base, with 16 bases between them. This CDR3 is 17 amino acids long. Per the germline V gene, CDR1 is MNHEY and CDR2 is SMNVEV (reference sequence). The CDR3 sequence: CASSFDQNARSYNEQFF. As DNA, the CDR3 is TGTGCCAGCAGTTTTGATCAGAATGCGCGGTCCTACAATGAGCAGTTCTTC.

The V call is TRBV20-1, the J call TRBJ1-3; D is unresolved. The CDR3 sequence is 16 residues long. Germline V lookup: CDR1 DFQATT, CDR2 SNEGSKA (reference sequence). V was shortened by 0 bases and J by 0 bases, with 12 bases between the two germline ends. CDR3 nucleotides: TGCAGTGCTAGAGATTGGGCGGCCAGCTCTGGAAACACCATATATTTT. It specifies CSARDWAASSGNTIYF.

The rearrangement uses TRBV12-3 or TRBV12-4 and TRBJ2-3, with 7 bases identical to TRBD1. The CDR3 loop spans 14 amino acids. Trimming cost V 8 bases and J 0 bases; bases outside gene matches: 5. CDR3 region: CASGKGQSTDTQYF. The CDR3, as DNA: TGTGCCAGCGGAAAGGGACAGAGCACAGATACGCAGTATTTT.

At least ten counts were recorded for this clonotype. The V and J genes are TRBV29-1 and TRBJ2-7; no clear D gene. Germline loops: CDR1 SQVTM, CDR2 ANQGSEA. The CDR3 has 11 residues. With 7 bases removed from V and 5 bases from J, the gap between germline ends came to 12 bases. The CDR3 here is CSGGYDNEQYF. In DNA, the CDR3 is TGCAGCGGTGGGTACGACAACGAGCAGTACTTC.

The chain recombines TRBV12-3 or TRBV12-4 with TRBJ2-7; 13 nucleotides agree with TRBD2. CDR3 length: 17 amino acids. V shed 6 bases, J shed 0 bases, and the junction held 8 bases outside the gene matches. The CDR3 loop reads CASSPGLAGVSSYEQYF. The CDR3 coding sequence is TGTGCCAGCAGCCCTGGACTAGCGGGGGTCTCCTCCTACGAGCAGTACTTC.

The chain employs TRBV4-2 and TRBJ2-7; 9 positions agree with TRBD1. The germline CDR1 and CDR2 sequences are LGHNA and YNFKEQ. The CDR3 length is 15 residues. Trimming cost V 1 base and J 3 bases; bases outside gene matches: 4. The DNA for the CDR3 is TGTGCCAGCAGCCAAGCTGGACAGGGGCTCTACGAGCAGTACTTC. Encoded protein: CASSQAGQGLYEQYF.

The chain carries TRBV3-1 and TRBJ2-7; 9 nucleotides line up with TRBD2. The J call may not be correct, given that the DNA end is closer to TRBJ2-5. CDR3 size: 15 residues. CDR1 and CDR2 from the germline V gene are LGHDT and YNNKEL (reference sequence). CDR3 in amino acids: CASSQEGLARETQYF. Here the CDR3 DNA reads TGTGCCAGCAGCCAAGAGGGACTAGCAAGGGAGACCCAGTACTTC.

The rearrangement joins TRBV10-3 to TRBJ1-1; 8 nucleotides agree with TRBD1. This CDR3 comprises 13 residues. Germline V gene data show CDR1 as ENHRY and CDR2 as SYGVKD. V shed 6 bases and J 6 bases; nucleotides not matched to a gene: 6. This CDR3 reads CAIRDRGGAEAFF. For the CDR3, the DNA is TGTGCCATCAGAGACAGGGGCGGCGCTGAAGCTTTCTTT.

A few counts support this clonotype. J is TRBJ2-1 and V is TRBV7-2; a possible D gene is TRBD2 (5 bases). The CDR3 is 15 residues long. The germline V gene has CDR1 SGHTA and CDR2 FQGNSA. Trimming left V 1 base short and J 4 bases short, with 11 bases between. The CDR3 DNA reads TGTGCCAGCAGCTTAGGAGCGGACCTATACAATGAGCAGTTCTTC. This codes for CASSLGADLYNEQFF. Variable domain in full (rest from reference TRBV7-2 and TRBJ2-1): GAGVSQSPSNKVTEKGKDVELRCDPISGHTALYWYRQSLGQGLEFLIYFQGNSAPDKSGLPSDRFSAERTGGSVSTLTIQRTQQEDSAVYLCASSLGADLYNEQFFGPGTRLTVL.

The V and J genes are TRBV12-3 or TRBV12-4 and TRBJ1-5; 8 positions agree with TRBD1. The CDR3 is 19 amino acids. Trimming removed 0 bases from V and 5 bases from J; junction bases left unmatched: 15. The CDR3 loop reads CASSLAWVQGGSIHQPQHF. The CDR3 bases are TGTGCCAGCAGTTTAGCGTGGGTACAGGGGGGCTCAATCCATCAGCCCCAGCATTTT.

In this sample, this clonotype turned up a few times. The chain carries TRBV7-2 and TRBJ2-1, with TRBD2 matching 14 bases. This CDR3 is built from 19 residues. After removal of 3 bases from V and 0 bases from J, the junction contained 7 bases not matched to a gene. Germline V gene data show CDR1 as SGHTA and CDR2 as FQGNSA. The CDR3 region has the DNA TGTGCCAGCAGCTTCGGACTAGCGGGGGGCTGGAGCTCCTACAATGAGCAGTTCTTC. Amino acids: CASSFGLAGGWSSYNEQFF.

With regard to this clonotype: This may come from a read error, since a much larger clone is one base off. The genes are TRBV20-1 and TRBJ1-1; a possible D gene is TRBD1 (5 bases). This CDR3 has 13 residues. Germline CDR1 is DFQATT and CDR2 is SNEGSKA (reference sequence). The CDR3 region is CGARGGVNTEAFF. The CDR3 DNA sequence: TGCGGTGCTAGAGGAGGGGTGAACACTGAAGCTTTCTTT.

This clonotype appeared a few times. The V call is TRBV12-3 or TRBV12-4, the J call TRBJ2-3; TRBD1 aligns across 8 bases. The CDR3 contains 14 residues. The J segment lost 8 bases and the V segment lost 3 bases, leaving 7 bases of the junction unmatched. Here the CDR3 DNA reads TGTGCCAGCAGTTTTAGGCAGGGGGCAGGTACGCAGTATTTT. Protein sequence: CASSFRQGAGTQYF.

The chain has TRBV18 and TRBJ1-4; D is uncertain. CDR3 length: 12 amino acids. Trimming stripped 4 bases from V and 7 bases from J, with 7 bases between. In germline, CDR1 is KGHSH, CDR2 LQKENI. This chain's CDR3 is CASSRLGEKLFF. DNA for the CDR3: TGTGCCAGCTCACGTTTAGGTGAAAAACTGTTTTTT.

In regard to this clonotype: With a much larger clone just one base away, this may be a read error. The CDR3 spells CASSLRTGGSSPLHF. CDR3 DNA sequence: TGTGCCAGCAGTTTACGTACAGGGGGCAGTTCACCCCTCCACTTT. The rearrangement uses TRBV27 and TRBJ1-6, with 9 bases lining up with TRBD1. V lost 2 bases to trimming and J lost 9 bases; unmatched junction nucleotides: 5. Germline CDR1 and CDR2: MNHEY and SMNVEV (reference sequence). The CDR3 has 15 amino acids.

This clonotype has more than one count but fewer than ten. The chain has TRBV20-1 and TRBJ2-7; D ambiguous. Per the germline V gene, CDR1 is DFQATT and CDR2 is SNEGSKA (reference sequence). The CDR3 covers 15 residues. Trimming removed 1 base at V and 0 bases at J, with 13 bases between. CDR3 amino acids: CSARAASSSSYEQYF. The CDR3, as DNA: TGCAGTGCTAGAGCGGCCAGTAGTAGCTCCTACGAGCAGTACTTC.